Below, 26 T cell receptor beta chains from the same sample are listed, as sequenced in a study of metastatic and nonmetastatic thyroid tumors. TCRdb called clones again from the PCR reads with MiXCR. The table includes under 4,000 clones, 20% to 25% detected once. There were no patients who had received any treatment before thyroid surgery. Material: tumor tissue. Receptor source: a male donor with papillary thyroid cancer or a benign thyroid nodule (not recorded which). Some clones in this sample may be carry-over from other donors' samples.

By proportion, this clone is medium-sized. J is TRBJ2-7 and V is TRBV4-2; D perhaps matches TRBD2 (6 bases). Germline lookup yields CDR1 LGHNA and CDR2 YNFKEQ. Trimming stripped 4 bases from V and 6 bases from J, with 19 bases between. This CDR3 region has 15 residues. The CDR3 region is CASSPVTSSPGEQYF. DNA for the CDR3: TGTGCCAGCAGCCCAGTTACTAGCTCCCCGGGCGAGCAGTACTTC.

J is TRBJ2-7 and V is TRBV6-1, with 10 bases fitting TRBD2. V dropped 5 bases and J dropped 1; count of bases not matched to a gene: 5. The CDR3 runs to 15 residues. Germline assignment: CDR1 MNHNS and CDR2 SASEGT. CDR3: CASSSELAGSYEQYF. DNA for the CDR3: TGTGCCAGCAGTTCAGAACTAGCGGGATCCTACGAGCAGTACTTC.

This clone was detected many times. The chain links TRBV5-1 to TRBJ2-7; maybe TRBD2 (6 bases). The CDR3 length is 14 residues. Per the germline V gene, CDR1 is SGHRS and CDR2 is YFSETQ. Trimming cost V 2 bases and J 0 bases, with 9 bases left between them. CDR3 in amino acids: CASSFSGSSYEQYF. CDR3 DNA: TGCGCCAGCAGCTTTAGCGGAAGCTCCTACGAGCAGTACTTC.

This clone has just a few counts. The CDR3 here is CATSRVTGGGTEAFF. The CDR3 coding sequence is TGTGCCACCAGCAGAGTGACAGGGGGCGGAACTGAAGCTTTCTTT. The V call is TRBV15, the J call TRBJ1-1; 10 bases map to TRBD1. The CDR3 loop spans 15 amino acids. Germline V gives CDR1 LNHNV, CDR2 YYDKDF (reference sequence). The V segment lost 1 base and the J segment 5 bases; nucleotides outside the gene matches: 4. Variable domain in full (rest from reference TRBV15 and TRBJ1-1): DAMVIQNPRYQVTQFGKPVTLSCSQTLNHNVMYWYQQKSSQAPKLLFHYYDKDFNNEADTPDNFQSRRPNTSFCFLDIRSPGLGDTAMYLCATSRVTGGGTEAFFGQGTRLTVV.

This clone is medium-sized in the sample. The chain joins TRBV20-1 to TRBJ2-1, with 7 positions matching TRBD2. Trimming removed 7 bases from V and 5 bases from J; junction bases left unmatched: 11. The CDR3 runs 14 residues. Germline V lookup: CDR1 DFQATT, CDR2 SNEGSKA (reference sequence). CDR3 amino acids: CSVRTGTNHNEQFF. CDR3 in DNA: TGCAGTGTCCGAACCGGGACTAACCACAATGAGCAGTTCTTC.

Relative to its sample, this clone is medium-sized. The rearrangement links TRBV14 to TRBJ2-3, with no clear D. The germline V gene encodes CDR1 SGHDN and CDR2 FVKESK. The CDR3 is 15 amino acids. Trimming cost V 1 base and J 1 base, with 9 bases left between them. The CDR3 region has the DNA TGTGCCAGCAGCCAAGGAATCCTTCGCACAGATACGCAGTATTTT. It encodes CASSQGILRTDTQYF.

A few counts support this clone. J is TRBJ2-1 and V is TRBV12-3 or TRBV12-4; 11 nucleotides line up with TRBD2. Trimming at V came to 5 bases and at J to 8 bases, leaving 8 bases not matched to a gene. This CDR3 comprises 15 residues. CDR3 protein: CASSRSGRVFDEQFF. The CDR3 region has the DNA TGTGCCAGCAGTCGTAGCGGGAGGGTTTTTGATGAGCAGTTCTTC.

This clone has a count of ten or more. This CDR3 is CASSLGSGQGEETQYF. In DNA form, the CDR3 reads TGTGCCAGCAGCTTAGGTTCGGGACAGGGAGAAGAGACCCAGTACTTC. This chain links TRBV7-9 with TRBJ2-5; 9 bases match TRBD1. CDR3 length: 16 residues. V lost 1 base to trimming and J lost 3 bases; unmatched junction nucleotides: 6. Per germline, CDR1 SEHNR and CDR2 FQNEAQ (reference sequence).

This clone rates as large. V and J are TRBV6-2 or TRBV6-3 and TRBJ2-7, with 8 nucleotides matching TRBD2. This CDR3 is 13 amino acids long. V dropped 7 bases and J dropped 1; count of bases not matched to a gene: 3. Germline V lookup: CDR1 MNHEY, CDR2 SVGEGT. CDR3 amino acids: CASTGTRSYEQYF. The CDR3 DNA is TGTGCCAGCACCGGGACTAGGTCCTACGAGCAGTACTTC.

This clone was picked up many times. Being one base from a much bigger clone, this may be a read error. This same CDR3 is encoded by further DNA sequences in the sample. The chain carries TRBV29-1 and TRBJ1-1; weak D call: TRBD1 (6 bases). The CDR3 has 14 amino acids. Germline V gene lookup returns CDR1 SQVTM and CDR2 ANQGSEA. Written as DNA, the CDR3 is TGCAGCGTTGAAAATGTTGGGGGCGGGCCTGAAGCCTTCTTT. Translating it yields CSVENVGGGPEAFF.

Many counts were recorded for this clone. CDR3 in amino acids: CASSKQRFYNEQFF. The CDR3 nucleotides read TGTGCCAGCAGCAAACAAAGATTCTACAATGAGCAGTTCTTC. This sequence joins TRBV14 and TRBJ2-1; D gene ambiguous. CDR1 and CDR2 (germline): SGHDN, FVKESK. The CDR3 is 14 amino acids. Trimming took 5 bases from V and 3 from J, leaving 11 bases between them. The full variable domain, completed using reference TRBV14 and TRBJ2-1, is EAGVTQFPSHSVIEKGQTVTLRCDPISGHDNLYWYRRVMGKEIKFLLHFVKESKQDESGMPNNRFLAERTGGTYSTLKVQPAELEDSGVYFCASSKQRFYNEQFFGPGTRLTVL.

DNA of the CDR3: TGCGCCAGCAGCCGGGGGGAAGGGAACACTGAAGCTTTCTTT. Protein: CASSRGEGNTEAFF. The rearrangement links TRBV5-1 to TRBJ1-1, with a tentative D call TRBD1 (5 bases). The CDR3 is 14 residues long. Trimming took 4 bases from V and 1 from J, leaving 11 bases between them. From germline, CDR1 is SGHRS and CDR2 YFSETQ.

This clone turned up a few times. The J gene is TRBJ2-1, the V gene TRBV5-1; tentative D call: TRBD2 (7 bases). The CDR3 is 15 amino acids. Per germline, CDR1 SGHRS and CDR2 YFSETQ. V was clipped by 4 bases and J by 3 bases, with 14 bases between them. This CDR3 is CASSASGGGYNEQFF. The CDR3 nucleotides read TGCGCCAGCAGCGCTAGCGGAGGGGGCTACAATGAGCAGTTCTTC.

V usage is TRBV20-1 and J usage is TRBJ2-7; TRBD2 matches 7 bases. Germline CDR1 reads DFQATT; CDR2 reads SNEGSKA (reference sequence). Germline trimming cut 0 bases from V and 5 bases from J; bases unmatched to any gene: 7. CDR3 length: 14 amino acids. As DNA, the CDR3 is TGCAGTGCTAGAGAGGGTCGGGGGGAAGACGAGCAGTACTTC. Translated: CSAREGRGEDEQYF.

The chain links TRBV5-1 to TRBJ2-2; 8 bases line up with TRBD1. The V gene end was trimmed by 5 bases and the J gene end by 3 bases; junction bases not matched to a gene: 3. CDR1 is SGHRS and CDR2 is YFSETQ in the germline V gene. This CDR3 is built from 14 residues. The CDR3 spells CASRLTGDTGELFF. The CDR3 DNA sequence: TGCGCCAGCAGGTTGACAGGGGACACCGGGGAGCTGTTTTTT. The complete variable domain, with remaining parts taken from reference TRBV5-1 and TRBJ2-2, reads KAGVTQTPRYLIKTRGQQVTLSCSPISGHRSVSWYQQTPGQGLQFLFEYFSETQRNKGNFPGRFSGRQFSNSRSEMNVSTLELGDSALYLCASRLTGDTGELFFGEGSRLTVL.

The chain joins TRBV20-1 to TRBJ1-3; the D gene is possibly TRBD1 (5 bases). With 5 bases removed from V and 3 bases from J, the gap between germline ends came to 17 bases. Germline V lookup: CDR1 DFQATT, CDR2 SNEGSKA (reference sequence). The CDR3 runs 15 residues. The CDR3 loop is CSAGPGGGGGNTIYF. CDR3 sequence (DNA): TGCAGTGCTGGCCCTGGGGGAGGTGGTGGAAACACCATATATTTT.

The chain combines TRBV10-3 with TRBJ2-7; 8 bases match TRBD1. The CDR3 extends over 14 amino acids. Per germline, CDR1 ENHRY and CDR2 SYGVKD. The J segment lost 4 bases and the V segment lost 2 bases, leaving 4 bases of the junction unmatched. The CDR3 here is CAISEGQGAYEQYF. The CDR3 DNA is TGTGCCATCAGTGAGGGGCAGGGGGCTTACGAGCAGTACTTC.

This clone was observed at least ten times. A much larger clone differs by one base, so this may be a read error. Other DNA variants within this sample encode the same CDR3. This chain connects TRBV2 to TRBJ1-6; D possibly corresponds to TRBD1 (5 bases). The length of the CDR3 is 15 residues. Germline-derived CDR1 and CDR2 are SNHLY and FYNNEI. The V end lost 4 bases, the J end lost 9 bases, and 16 bases lay between the germline ends. The CDR3 DNA sequence: TGTGCCAGCAGTGGGGGCCCGGGGCTTCGTTCACCCCTCCACTTT. This encodes CASSGGPGLRSPLHF. The variable domain in full, with the rest retrieved from reference TRBV2 and TRBJ1-6, is EPEVTQTPSHQVTQMGQEVILRCVPISNHLYFYWYRQILGQKVEFLVSFYNNEISEKSEIFDDQFSVERPDGSNFTLKIRSTKLEDSAMYFCASSGGPGLRSPLHFGNGTRLTVT.

This clone was seen more than once but under ten times. The V and J genes are TRBV6-1 and TRBJ1-1, with 11 bases lining up with TRBD1. Losses at the gene ends were 5 bases for V and 2 bases for J; bases not matched to a gene: 7. Germline CDR1 is MNHNS and CDR2 is SASEGT. The CDR3 has 16 amino acids. The DNA of the CDR3 is TGTGCCAGCAGTAAGGACAGGGGGCGGCTCAACACTGAAGCTTTCTTT. Residues: CASSKDRGRLNTEAFF.

This chain joins TRBV9 and TRBJ2-7; TRBD1 aligns across 11 bases. Germline CDR1 and CDR2: SGDLS and YYNGEE. Trimming at V came to 2 bases and at J to 0 bases, leaving 1 base not matched to a gene. CDR3 length: 15 amino acids. The CDR3 DNA reads TGTGCCAGCAGCGTCGGGACAGGGGGCTCCTACGAGCAGTACTTC. The encoded protein is CASSVGTGGSYEQYF.

In this sample, this clone is medium-sized. The V call is TRBV5-6, the J call TRBJ1-2, with no clear D. The CDR3 runs to 14 residues. Germline V gene data show CDR1 as SGHDT and CDR2 as YYEEEE. Trimming left V 7 bases short and J 6 bases short, with 19 bases between. CDR3 sequence: CASGGVGGPNGYTF. Here the CDR3 DNA reads TGTGCCAGCGGCGGGGTCGGCGGCCCCAATGGCTACACCTTC.

V usage is TRBV2 and J usage is TRBJ1-2, with D possibly matching TRBD1 (5 bases). CDR1 is SNHLY and CDR2 is FYNNEI in the germline V gene. V was clipped by 3 bases and J by 2 bases, with 10 bases between them. This CDR3 region has 14 residues. The CDR3 is CASSERGPNYGYTF. CDR3 DNA sequence: TGTGCCAGCAGTGAGAGGGGTCCCAACTATGGCTACACCTTC.

This clone is a singleton in its sample. This sequence joins TRBV5-1 and TRBJ1-1; 8 bases are a match to TRBD1. CDR3 length: 13 amino acids. Per germline, CDR1 SGHRS and CDR2 YFSETQ. V was pared by 7 bases and J by 3 bases, with 5 bases of the junction left unmatched. CDR3 protein: CASRRGQDTEAFF. In DNA form, the CDR3 reads TGCGCCAGCCGCAGGGGGCAGGACACTGAAGCTTTCTTT. The full variable domain, with the rest looked up from reference TRBV5-1 and TRBJ1-1, is KAGVTQTPRYLIKTRGQQVTLSCSPISGHRSVSWYQQTPGQGLQFLFEYFSETQRNKGNFPGRFSGRQFSNSRSEMNVSTLELGDSALYLCASRRGQDTEAFFGQGTRLTVV.

This chain connects TRBV10-1 to TRBJ2-1; D tentatively fits TRBD1 or TRBD2 (5 bases each). The length of the CDR3 is 15 residues. Trimming took off 3 bases at V and 8 bases at J, with 17 bases between the two ends. CDR1 and CDR2 (germline): WNHNN, SYGVQD (reference sequence). The CDR3 region is CASSEPGGEVDEQFF. In nucleotides, the CDR3 is TGCGCCAGCAGTGAACCTGGGGGAGAGGTGGATGAGCAGTTCTTC.

Of note for this clone: Compared with germline, one end of the junction differs, possibly owing to a read error. V gene TRBV11-2 combines with J gene TRBJ1-6, with 10 bases matching TRBD1. The CDR3 sequence is 15 residues long. The germline V gene has CDR1 SGHAT and CDR2 FQNNGV. DNA of the CDR3: TGCGCCAGCAGCCGAAGACAGGGGGCCGGTTCACCCCTCCACTTT. It specifies CASSRRQGAGSPLHF.

This clone was counted at least ten times. The V gene is TRBV3-1, the J gene TRBJ2-3; maybe TRBD2 (6 bases). The CDR3 contains 17 residues. V was cut by 0 bases and J by 6 bases, with 19 bases left in between. The V gene's germline CDR1 is LGHDT and CDR2 YNNKEL (reference sequence). CDR3 nucleotide sequence: TGTGCCAGCAGCCAAGATAGTGGCGCGGGGCTCACGGATACGCAGTATTTT. It yields the protein CASSQDSGAGLTDTQYF.